This T cell receptor (beta chain) was captured in a study of blood T cell repertoires in COVID-19. Across the whole study: COVID-19 samples collected from the United States, Italy and Spain covered acute and convalescent phases. From T cells, B-cell-depleted T cells, or PBMCs came the material, which was cDNA or gDNA.

The CDR3 consists of 16 residues. Germline V gene sequence: CDR1 LGHDT, CDR2 YNNKEL (reference sequence). Trimming took off 1 base at V and 0 bases at J, with 10 bases between the two ends. This clone was counted a few times. Per the authors' pipeline: Reference gene primer amplification in the assay estimated nucleated cell counts. Sequencing used immunoSEQ multiplex PCR; TCRdb keeps in-frame clones, though not all of them. V and J calls and clone size follow that table, whereas D and trimming were derived from the DNA. In the table there are about 150,000 clones, about 91% of which are singletons. The sequencing sample was made of peripheral blood. This receptor was taken from a woman between 45 and 60 years old with acute or convalescent COVID-19. This chain uses TRBV3-1 (or the pseudogene TRBV3-2) with TRBJ1-5; perhaps TRBD1 as D (6 bases). CDR3 residues: CASSQVWGPSNQPQHF. The CDR3 DNA is TGTGCCAGCAGCCAAGTTTGGGGGCCTAGCAATCAGCCCCAGCATTTT.